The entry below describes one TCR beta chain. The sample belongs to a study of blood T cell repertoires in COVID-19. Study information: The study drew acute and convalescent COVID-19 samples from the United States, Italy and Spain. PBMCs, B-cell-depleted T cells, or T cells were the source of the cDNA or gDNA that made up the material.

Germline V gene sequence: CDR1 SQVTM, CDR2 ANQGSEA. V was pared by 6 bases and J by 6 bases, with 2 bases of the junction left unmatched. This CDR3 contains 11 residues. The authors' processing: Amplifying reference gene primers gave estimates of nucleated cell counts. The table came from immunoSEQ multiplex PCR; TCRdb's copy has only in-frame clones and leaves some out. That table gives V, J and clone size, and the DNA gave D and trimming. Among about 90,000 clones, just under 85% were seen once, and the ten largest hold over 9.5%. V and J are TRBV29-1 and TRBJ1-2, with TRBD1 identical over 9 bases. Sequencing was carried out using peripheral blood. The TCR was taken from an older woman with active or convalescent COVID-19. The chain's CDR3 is CSVRQGDGYTF. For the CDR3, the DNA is TGCAGCGTCAGACAGGGGGATGGCTACACCTTC. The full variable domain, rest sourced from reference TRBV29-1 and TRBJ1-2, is SAVISQKPSRDICQRGTSLTIQCQVDSQVTMMFWYRQQPGQSLTLIATANQGSEATYESGFVIDKFPISRPNLTFSTLTVSNMSPEDSSIYLCSVRQGDGYTFGSGTRLTVV.